One and the same sample provided the 26 T cell receptor beta chains below, sequenced in a study of regulatory T cells in long-lasting Graves disease. Construction of the TCR beta libraries employed iRepertoire HTBI primers in conjunction with Arm-PCR of CDR3 regions. Using its own MiXCR run on the multiplex PCR reads, TCRdb lists one record per CDR3 protein. The repertoire consists of about 470,000 distinct CDR3 sequences, with 16% occurring once and the leading ten covering approximately 12%. Described time point: newly diagnosed GD, antithyroid drugs for less than 3 months. Extracted PBMC RNA gave rise to the TCR library. These same data were also listed under a study on T cells in Graves' hyperthyroidism and ophthalmopathy.

Sequenced material: peripheral blood mononuclear cells (PBMCs), taken at new diagnosis, from a patient treated with antithyroid drugs. The receptors were gathered from a man aged 40-49 years with Graves disease.

This clonotype was recorded many times. V gene TRBV5-1 combines with J gene TRBJ2-1; D may match TRBD1 or TRBD2 (5 bases each). The ends were cut back, 0 bases at V and 8 bases at J, with 12 bases in the middle. CDR3 length equals 14 residues. Germline CDR1 reads SGHRS; CDR2 reads YFSETQ. Written as DNA, the CDR3 is TGCGCCAGCAGCTTGGTAGTAGGGACGGATGAGCAGTTCTTC. This translates into CASSLVVGTDEQFF.

The sample holds many counts of this clonotype. The rearrangement links TRBV29-1 to TRBJ2-7; D not resolved. V lost 7 bases and J lost 5, with 12 bases in between. This CDR3 is built from 11 residues. Germline lookup yields CDR1 SQVTM and CDR2 ANQGSEA. CDR3 nucleotide sequence: TGCAGCGCCGGGCGAAACCACGAGCAGTACTTC. The encoded protein is CSAGRNHEQYF.

This chain uses TRBV19 with TRBJ1-1; no clear D gene. Per the germline V gene, CDR1 is LNHDA and CDR2 is SQIVND (reference sequence). The CDR3 has 14 amino acids. Trimming removed 4 bases from V and 2 bases from J, with 11 bases in between. The DNA of the CDR3 is TGTGCCAGTAGTAACCGCCCGGCTAACACTGAAGCTTTCTTT. Translation gives CASSNRPANTEAFF.

The gene calls are TRBV7-9 and TRBJ2-7; 8 positions agree with TRBD1. Germline CDR1 and CDR2: SEHNR and FQNEAQ (reference sequence). Trimming took 4 bases from V and 5 from J; bases not matched to a gene: 10. The CDR3 spans 15 residues. The CDR3 bases are TGTGCCAGCAGCTCGGACAGGGAGTATCGCGACGAGCAGTACTTC. It specifies CASSSDREYRDEQYF.

V usage is TRBV24-1 and J usage is TRBJ2-2; 7 bases agree with TRBD2. The germline V gene encodes CDR1 KGHDR and CDR2 SFDVKD. Trimming cost V 7 bases and J 0 bases; bases outside gene matches: 1. This CDR3 comprises 14 residues. The CDR3 DNA follows: TGTGCCACCAGGGGGGGGACGAACACCGGGGAGCTGTTTTTT. Its translation: CATRGGTNTGELFF.

This clonotype was seen at least ten times. This chain links TRBV30 with TRBJ2-2; the D is unclear. The V gene lost 0 bases and the J gene lost 2 bases, with 4 bases spanning the gap. Germline values: CDR1 GTSNPN, CDR2 SVGIG (reference sequence). CDR3 length equals 13 residues. The CDR3 DNA reads as TGTGCCTGGAGTGTTCACAACACCGGGGAGCTGTTTTTT. This codes for CAWSVHNTGELFF. Full variable domain (rest looked up from reference TRBV30 and TRBJ2-2): SQTIHQWPATLVQPVGSPLSLECTVEGTSNPNLYWYRQAAGRGLQLLFYSVGIGQISSEVPQNLSASRPQDRQFILSSKKLLLSDSGFYLCAWSVHNTGELFFGEGSRLTVL.

This clonotype was observed a handful of times. CDR3 in DNA: TGCAGTGAAAACGATCTGACCGGGACAGCTTTAGAGACCCAGTACTTC. This codes for CSENDLTGTALETQYF. The J gene is TRBJ2-5, the V gene TRBV20-1, with 7 bases that match TRBD1. The CDR3 consists of 16 residues. CDR1 and CDR2 from the germline V gene are DFQATT and SNEGSKA (reference sequence). V lost 7 bases, J lost 4 bases, and 18 bases stayed unmatched.

This clonotype was detected only a few times. The CDR3 DNA reads TGTGCCAGTAGTATATGGGGTCCCGAGACCCAGTACTTC. The encoded protein is CASSIWGPETQYF. The V and J genes are TRBV19 and TRBJ2-5; D gene uncertain. From germline, CDR1 is LNHDA and CDR2 SQIVND (reference sequence). Deletions cut 2 bases from V and 5 bases from J, with 9 bases between. The CDR3 runs to 13 residues.

V is TRBV9 and J is TRBJ2-3; no definite D call. V shed 4 bases and J shed 2 bases, with 5 bases lying between them. The length of the CDR3 is 12 residues. The V gene's germline CDR1 is SGDLS and CDR2 YYNGEE. The CDR3 is CASSIHTDTQYF. The CDR3 DNA reads TGTGCCAGCAGCATTCACACAGATACGCAGTATTTT.

This clonotype was seen at least ten times. V is TRBV3-1 and J is TRBJ2-1, with D perhaps given as TRBD1 or TRBD2 (5 bases each). The CDR3 totals 13 residues. The germline CDR1 and CDR2 sequences are LGHDT and YNNKEL (reference sequence). The V gene lost 0 bases and the J gene lost 9 bases, with 9 bases spanning the gap. This CDR3 is CASSQDGTTEQFF. DNA for the CDR3: TGTGCCAGCAGCCAAGATGGGACGACTGAGCAGTTCTTC.

The chain joins TRBV12-3 or TRBV12-4 to TRBJ1-4, with TRBD1 identical over 7 bases. This CDR3 is built from 17 residues. Unmatched junction bases numbered 9, after V lost 4 bases and J lost 1 base. In nucleotides, the CDR3 is TGTGCCAGCAGTTCGGGGGACAGTGTTAAAACTAATGAAAAACTGTTTTTT. Its translation: CASSSGDSVKTNEKLFF.

With regard to this clonotype: One end of the junction does not line up with germline, which may come from a read error. The chain joins TRBV30 to TRBJ1-3; 7 bases are a match to TRBD1. The CDR3 runs 15 residues. Germline V gene data show CDR1 as GTSNPN and CDR2 as SVGIG (reference sequence). The CDR3 reads CAWRGTANSGSTIYF. CDR3 DNA sequence: TGTGCCTGGAGAGGGACAGCTAACTCTGGAAGCACCATATATTTT.

This clonotype was recorded a few times. A single base separates this from a much larger clone, so it may be a read error. The conserved phenylalanine or tryptophan normally closing the CDR3 is absent here, so this likely arose from a read error. The V call is TRBV27, the J call TRBJ2-7; D may be TRBD1 or TRBD2 (5 bases each). The V and J ends lost 8 bases and 0 bases respectively, with 8 bases between them. Germline-derived CDR1 and CDR2 are MNHEY and SMNVEV (reference sequence). This CDR3 is 12 amino acids long. The CDR3 reads CASWDPSYEQYS. As DNA, the CDR3 is TGTGCCAGCTGGGACCCCTCCTACGAGCAGTACTCC.

This clonotype was detected ten times or more. V is TRBV5-1 and J is TRBJ1-1; D is unclear. Looked up from germline, CDR1 is SGHRS and CDR2 is YFSETQ. CDR3 length: 13 residues. V was cut by 4 bases and J by 0 bases, with 7 bases left in between. CDR3 sequence reads: CASSVAVNTEAFF. Here the CDR3 DNA reads TGCGCCAGCAGCGTCGCGGTGAACACTGAAGCTTTCTTT.

This clonotype was seen repeatedly, ten times or more. V and J are TRBV18 and TRBJ1-4; no reliable D call. The CDR3 runs 16 residues. Trimming took 3 bases from V and 0 from J, leaving 11 bases between them. Per germline, CDR1 KGHSH and CDR2 LQKENI. The CDR3: CASSPTEEATNEKLFF. DNA for the CDR3: TGTGCCAGCTCACCCACGGAAGAGGCAACTAATGAAAAACTGTTTTTT.

The chain recombines TRBV7-9 with TRBJ1-2; no clear D gene. V lost 1 base and J 0 bases, leaving 12 bases between the germline ends. The CDR3 loop spans 16 amino acids. Germline lookup yields CDR1 SEHNR and CDR2 FQNEAQ (reference sequence). The CDR3 DNA reads TGTGCCAGCAGCTTAGTGCCGGCCGAAGCTAACTATGGCTACACCTTC. It translates to CASSLVPAEANYGYTF. Full variable domain (remainder filled in from reference TRBV7-9 and TRBJ1-2): DTGVSQNPRHKITKRGQNVTFRCDPISEHNRLYWYRQTLGQGPEFLTYFQNEAQLEKSRLLSDRFSAERPKGSFSTLEIQRTEQGDSAMYLCASSLVPAEANYGYTFGSGTRLTVV.

This clonotype was picked up many times. The V gene is TRBV28, the J gene TRBJ1-6; D remains unclear. The CDR3 runs 15 residues. The germline V and J ends were trimmed by 5 bases and 0 bases, with 8 bases remaining between them. Looked up from germline, CDR1 is MDHEN and CDR2 is SYDVKM. In nucleotides, the CDR3 is TGTGCCAGCAGTACGGGGAGCTCCTATAATTCACCCCTCCACTTT. It yields the protein CASSTGSSYNSPLHF. Full variable domain (rest looked up from reference TRBV28 and TRBJ1-6): DVKVTQSSRYLVKRTGEKVFLECVQDMDHENMFWYRQDPGLGLRLIYFSYDVKMKEKGDIPEGYSVSREKKERFSLILESASTNQTSMYLCASSTGSSYNSPLHFGNGTRLTVT.

This clonotype was counted between two and nine times. This chain uses TRBV29-1 with TRBJ2-3; D might be TRBD2 (6 bases). V lost 7 bases and J 2 bases, leaving 13 bases between the germline ends. The CDR3 spans 13 residues. Per germline, CDR1 SQVTM and CDR2 ANQGSEA. The CDR3, as DNA: TGCAGCGCGGCTGGAGGGGTCACAGATACGCAGTATTTT. Its translation: CSAAGGVTDTQYF.

There are a few counts of this clonotype. This chain joins TRBV20-1 and TRBJ2-1, with 9 bases lining up with TRBD2. Germline CDR1 and CDR2: DFQATT and SNEGSKA (reference sequence). Germline trimming cut 6 bases from V and 3 bases from J; bases unmatched to any gene: 6. This CDR3 is built from 14 residues. CDR3 protein: CSAKTSGRYNEQFF. CDR3 DNA: TGCAGTGCAAAGACTAGCGGCCGCTACAATGAGCAGTTCTTC.

This clonotype showed up many times. The rearrangement links TRBV11-3 to TRBJ2-1; 10 bases line up with TRBD2. The germline V gene has CDR1 SGHNT and CDR2 YENEEA. The ends lost 1 base at V and 9 bases at J; junction bases unmatched: 6. The CDR3 runs to 15 residues. Here the CDR3 DNA reads TGTGCCAGCAGCTTAGTGGGGACTAGCGATGGTGAGCAGTTCTTC. It yields the protein CASSLVGTSDGEQFF.

This clonotype was seen repeatedly, ten times or more. The V call is TRBV20-1, the J call TRBJ2-7; D gene ambiguous. There are 14 residues in the CDR3. The germline V gene encodes CDR1 DFQATT and CDR2 SNEGSKA (reference sequence). Trimming cost V 5 bases and J 1 base, with 15 bases left between them. The CDR3 DNA is TGCAGTGCTCCCCACTTCCCTATATCCTACGAGCAGTACTTC. As protein: CSAPHFPISYEQYF.

This clonotype was observed at least ten times. The J gene is TRBJ1-4, the V gene TRBV7-9; no reliable D call. The V end was cut by 3 bases, the J end by 0 bases, with 8 bases between. The CDR3 totals 15 residues. CDR1 is SEHNR and CDR2 is FQNEAQ in the germline V gene (reference sequence). CDR3: CASSFGVATNEKLFF. The CDR3 region has the DNA TGTGCCAGCAGCTTCGGTGTAGCAACTAATGAAAAACTGTTTTTT.

The sample holds a few counts of this clonotype. CDR3 residues: CASSALSQRKVTDTQYF. The CDR3 bases are TGTGCCAGCAGCGCCCTTTCCCAGCGGAAAGTCACAGATACGCAGTATTTT. The chain recombines TRBV9 with TRBJ2-3; D perhaps matches TRBD2 (5 bases). The V gene lost 3 bases and the J gene lost 2 bases, with 19 bases spanning the gap. Per the germline V gene, CDR1 is SGDLS and CDR2 is YYNGEE. The CDR3 runs to 17 residues. Combining the CDR3 with reference TRBV9 and TRBJ2-3 gives the whole variable domain DSGVTQTPKHLITATGQRVTLRCSPRSGDLSVYWYQQSLDQGLQFLIQYYNGEERAKGNILERFSAQQFPDLHSELNLSSLELGDSALYFCASSALSQRKVTDTQYFGPGTRLTVL.

This clonotype appeared many times. The V and J genes are TRBV7-6 and TRBJ2-5; D might be TRBD1 (6 bases). This CDR3 region has 15 residues. The germline V and J ends were trimmed by 4 bases and 1 base, with 13 bases remaining between them. Looked up from germline, CDR1 is SGHVS and CDR2 is FNYEAQ. CDR3 nucleotides: TGTGCCAGCAGCTCTGACGGGGACACCCAAGAGACCCAGTACTTC. As protein: CASSSDGDTQETQYF.

This clonotype was observed at least ten times. The chain employs TRBV11-2 and TRBJ2-7; D is undetermined. Per the germline V gene, CDR1 is SGHAT and CDR2 is FQNNGV. The CDR3 has 14 amino acids. V lost 1 base and J lost 5, with 12 bases in between. The DNA of the CDR3 is TGTGCCAGCAGCTTAGGGCTCAGAATGGACGAGCAGTACTTC. Protein sequence: CASSLGLRMDEQYF.

This clonotype was recorded a few times. The rearrangement links TRBV5-1 to TRBJ1-1; D perhaps matches TRBD1 (5 bases). CDR1 SGHRS and CDR2 YFSETQ come from the germline V gene. Trimming took off 0 bases at V and 6 bases at J, with 9 bases between the two ends. This CDR3 has 13 residues. CDR3 nucleotide sequence: TGCGCCAGCAGCTTGGAAGGGGCGGCTGAAGCTTTCTTT. Translation: CASSLEGAAEAFF.